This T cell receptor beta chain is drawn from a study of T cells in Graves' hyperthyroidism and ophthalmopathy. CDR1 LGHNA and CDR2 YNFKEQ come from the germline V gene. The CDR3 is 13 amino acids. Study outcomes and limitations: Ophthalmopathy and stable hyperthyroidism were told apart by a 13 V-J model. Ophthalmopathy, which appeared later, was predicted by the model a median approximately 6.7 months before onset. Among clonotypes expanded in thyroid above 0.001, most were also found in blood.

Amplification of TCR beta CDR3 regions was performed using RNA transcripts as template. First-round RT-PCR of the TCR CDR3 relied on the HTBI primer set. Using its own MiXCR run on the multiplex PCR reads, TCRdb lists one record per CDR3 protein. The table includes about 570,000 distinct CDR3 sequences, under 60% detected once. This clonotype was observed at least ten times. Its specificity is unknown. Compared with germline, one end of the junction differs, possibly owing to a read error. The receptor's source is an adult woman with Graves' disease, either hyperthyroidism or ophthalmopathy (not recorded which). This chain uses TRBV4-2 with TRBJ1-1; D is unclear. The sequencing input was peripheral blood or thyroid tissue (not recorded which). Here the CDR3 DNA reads TGCGCCAGCAGCCAAGCCCAAGGAACTGAAGCTTTCTTT. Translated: CASSQAQGTEAFF.